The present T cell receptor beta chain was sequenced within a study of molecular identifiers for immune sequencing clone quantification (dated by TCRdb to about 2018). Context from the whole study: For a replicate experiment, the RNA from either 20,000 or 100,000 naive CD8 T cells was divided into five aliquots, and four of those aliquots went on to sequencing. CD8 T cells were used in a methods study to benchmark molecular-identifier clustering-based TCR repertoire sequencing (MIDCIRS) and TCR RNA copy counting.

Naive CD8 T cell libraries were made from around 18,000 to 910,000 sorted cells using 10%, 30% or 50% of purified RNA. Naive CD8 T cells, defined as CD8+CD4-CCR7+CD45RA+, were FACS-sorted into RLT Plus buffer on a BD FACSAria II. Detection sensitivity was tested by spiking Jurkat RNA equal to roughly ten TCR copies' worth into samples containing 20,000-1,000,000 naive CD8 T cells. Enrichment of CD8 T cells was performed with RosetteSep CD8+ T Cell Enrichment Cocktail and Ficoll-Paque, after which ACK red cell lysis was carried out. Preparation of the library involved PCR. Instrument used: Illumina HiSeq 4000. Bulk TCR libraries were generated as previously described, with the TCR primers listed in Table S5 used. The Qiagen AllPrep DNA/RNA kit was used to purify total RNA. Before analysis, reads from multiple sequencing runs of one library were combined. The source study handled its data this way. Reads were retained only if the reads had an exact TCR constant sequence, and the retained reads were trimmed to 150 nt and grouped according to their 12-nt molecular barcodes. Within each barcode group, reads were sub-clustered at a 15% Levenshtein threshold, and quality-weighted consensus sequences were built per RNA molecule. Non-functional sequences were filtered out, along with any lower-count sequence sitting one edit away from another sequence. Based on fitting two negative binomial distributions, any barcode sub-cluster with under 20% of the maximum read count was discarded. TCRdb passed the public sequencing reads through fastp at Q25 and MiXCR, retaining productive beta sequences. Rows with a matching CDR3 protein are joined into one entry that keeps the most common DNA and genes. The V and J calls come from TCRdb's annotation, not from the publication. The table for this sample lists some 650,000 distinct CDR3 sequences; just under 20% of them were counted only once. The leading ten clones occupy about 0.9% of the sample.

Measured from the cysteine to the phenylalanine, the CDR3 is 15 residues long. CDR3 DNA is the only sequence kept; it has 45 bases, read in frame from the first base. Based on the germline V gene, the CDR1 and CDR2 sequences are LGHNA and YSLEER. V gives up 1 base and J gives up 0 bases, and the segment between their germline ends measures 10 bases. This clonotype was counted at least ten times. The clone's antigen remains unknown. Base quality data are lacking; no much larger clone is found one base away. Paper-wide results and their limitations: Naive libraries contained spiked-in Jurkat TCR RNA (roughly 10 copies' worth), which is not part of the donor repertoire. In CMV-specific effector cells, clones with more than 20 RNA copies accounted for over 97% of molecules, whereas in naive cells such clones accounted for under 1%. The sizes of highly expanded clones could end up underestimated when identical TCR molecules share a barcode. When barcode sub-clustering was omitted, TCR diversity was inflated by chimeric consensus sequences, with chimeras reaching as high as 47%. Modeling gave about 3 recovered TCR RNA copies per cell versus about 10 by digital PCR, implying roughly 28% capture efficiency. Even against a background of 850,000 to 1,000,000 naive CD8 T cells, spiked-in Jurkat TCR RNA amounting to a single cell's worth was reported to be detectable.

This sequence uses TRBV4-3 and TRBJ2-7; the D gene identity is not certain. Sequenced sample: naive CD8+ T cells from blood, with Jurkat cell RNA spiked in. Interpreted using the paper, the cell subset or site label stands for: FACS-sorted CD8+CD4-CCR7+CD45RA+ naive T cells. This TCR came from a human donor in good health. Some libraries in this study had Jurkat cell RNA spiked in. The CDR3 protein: CASSQAHSISYEQYF. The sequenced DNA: TGCGCCAGCAGCCAAGCCCATAGTATCTCCTACGAGCAGTACTTC.